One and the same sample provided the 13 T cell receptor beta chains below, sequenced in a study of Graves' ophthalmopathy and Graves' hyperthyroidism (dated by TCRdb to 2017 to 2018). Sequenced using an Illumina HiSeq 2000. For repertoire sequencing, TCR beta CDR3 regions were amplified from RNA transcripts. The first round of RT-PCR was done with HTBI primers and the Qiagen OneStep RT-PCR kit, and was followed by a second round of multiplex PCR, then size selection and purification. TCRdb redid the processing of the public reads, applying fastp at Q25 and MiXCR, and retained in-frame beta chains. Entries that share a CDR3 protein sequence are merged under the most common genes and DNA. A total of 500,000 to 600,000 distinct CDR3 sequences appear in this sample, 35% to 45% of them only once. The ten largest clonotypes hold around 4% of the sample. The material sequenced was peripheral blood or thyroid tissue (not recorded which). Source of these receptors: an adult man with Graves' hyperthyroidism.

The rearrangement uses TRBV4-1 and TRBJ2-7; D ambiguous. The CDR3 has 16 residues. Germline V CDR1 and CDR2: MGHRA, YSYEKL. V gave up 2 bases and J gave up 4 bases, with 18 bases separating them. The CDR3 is CASSQFGPRLVYEQYF. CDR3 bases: TGCGCCAGCAGCCAATTCGGCCCTAGACTGGTTTACGAGCAGTACTTC.

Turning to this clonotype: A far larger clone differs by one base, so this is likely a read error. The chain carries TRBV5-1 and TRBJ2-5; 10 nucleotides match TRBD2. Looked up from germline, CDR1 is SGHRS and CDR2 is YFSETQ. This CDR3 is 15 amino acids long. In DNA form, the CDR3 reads TGCGTCAGCAGCTTGGTTCTAGCGGGAGAAGAGACCCAGTACTTC. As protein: CVSSLVLAGEETQYF.

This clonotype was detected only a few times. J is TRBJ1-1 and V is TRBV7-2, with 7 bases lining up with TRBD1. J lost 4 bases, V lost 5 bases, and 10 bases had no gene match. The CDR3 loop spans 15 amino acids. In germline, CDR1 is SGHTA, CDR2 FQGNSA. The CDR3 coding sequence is TGTGCCAGCAGCCAAGAGGGGGGGACAGCCACTGAAGCTTTCTTT. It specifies CASSQEGGTATEAFF. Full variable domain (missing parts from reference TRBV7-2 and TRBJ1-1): GAGVSQSPSNKVTEKGKDVELRCDPISGHTALYWYRQSLGQGLEFLIYFQGNSAPDKSGLPSDRFSAERTGGSVSTLTIQRTQQEDSAVYLCASSQEGGTATEAFFGQGTRLTVV.

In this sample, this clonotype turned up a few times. The CDR3 DNA is TGTGCCAGCAGCTGGACACTTAGCACAGATACGCAGTATTTT. Translated: CASSWTLSTDTQYF. The rearrangement links TRBV7-9 to TRBJ2-3; tentatively, D is TRBD1 (5 bases). V was shortened by 4 bases and J by 0 bases, with 8 bases between the two germline ends. Germline lookup yields CDR1 SEHNR and CDR2 FQNEAQ (reference sequence). The CDR3 runs 14 residues.

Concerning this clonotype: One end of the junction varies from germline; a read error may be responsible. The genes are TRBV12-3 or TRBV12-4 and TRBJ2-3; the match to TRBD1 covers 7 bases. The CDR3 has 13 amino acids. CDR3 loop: CTSSWAQGETQYF. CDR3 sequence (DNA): TGTACCAGCAGTTGGGCCCAGGGGGAGACCCAGTATTTT.

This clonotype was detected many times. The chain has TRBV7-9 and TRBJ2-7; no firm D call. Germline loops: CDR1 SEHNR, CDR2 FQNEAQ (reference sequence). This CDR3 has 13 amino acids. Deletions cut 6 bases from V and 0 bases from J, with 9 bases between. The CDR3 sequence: CASRLGSSYEQYF. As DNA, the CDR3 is TGTGCCAGCAGGCTGGGCAGCTCCTACGAGCAGTACTTC.

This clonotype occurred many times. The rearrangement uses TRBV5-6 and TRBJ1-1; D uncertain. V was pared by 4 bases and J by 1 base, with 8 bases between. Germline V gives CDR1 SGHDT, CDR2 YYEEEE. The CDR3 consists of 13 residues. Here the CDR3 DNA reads TGTGCCAGCAGCCTGGGATGGAACACTGAAGCTTTCTTT. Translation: CASSLGWNTEAFF. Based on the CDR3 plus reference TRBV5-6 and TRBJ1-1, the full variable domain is DAGVTQSPTHLIKTRGQQVTLRCSPKSGHDTVSWYQQALGQGPQFIFQYYEEEERQRGNFPDRFSGHQFPNYSSELNVNALLLGDSALYLCASSLGWNTEAFFGQGTRLTVV.

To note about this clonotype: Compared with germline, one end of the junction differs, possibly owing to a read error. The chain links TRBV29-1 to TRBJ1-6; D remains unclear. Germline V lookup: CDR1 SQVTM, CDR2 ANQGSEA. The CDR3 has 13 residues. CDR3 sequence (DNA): TGCAGCGTAGAAGAGGAGCCTTATTCACCCCTCCACTTT. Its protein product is CSVEEEPYSPLHF.

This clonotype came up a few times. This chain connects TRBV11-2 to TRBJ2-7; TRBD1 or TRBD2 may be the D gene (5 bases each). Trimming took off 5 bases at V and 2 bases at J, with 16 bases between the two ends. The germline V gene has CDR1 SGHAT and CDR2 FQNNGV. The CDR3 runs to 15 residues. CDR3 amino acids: CASSRGLVTAYEQYF. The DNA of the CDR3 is TGTGCCAGCAGCCGAGGGCTAGTGACAGCCTACGAGCAGTACTTC.

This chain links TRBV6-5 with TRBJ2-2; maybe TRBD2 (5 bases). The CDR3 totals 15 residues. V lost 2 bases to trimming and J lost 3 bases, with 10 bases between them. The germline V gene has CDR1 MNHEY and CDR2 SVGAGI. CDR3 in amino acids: CASSYEGSDTGELFF. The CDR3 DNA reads TGTGCCAGCAGTTACGAGGGCTCGGACACCGGGGAGCTGTTTTTT.

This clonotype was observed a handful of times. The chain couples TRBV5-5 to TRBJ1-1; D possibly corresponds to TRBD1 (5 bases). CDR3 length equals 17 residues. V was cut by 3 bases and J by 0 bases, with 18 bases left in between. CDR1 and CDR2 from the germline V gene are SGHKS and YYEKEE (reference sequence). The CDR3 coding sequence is TGTGCCAGCAGCTCGTCTGGGTCGGGGCGGTTGAACACTGAAGCTTTCTTT. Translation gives CASSSSGSGRLNTEAFF.

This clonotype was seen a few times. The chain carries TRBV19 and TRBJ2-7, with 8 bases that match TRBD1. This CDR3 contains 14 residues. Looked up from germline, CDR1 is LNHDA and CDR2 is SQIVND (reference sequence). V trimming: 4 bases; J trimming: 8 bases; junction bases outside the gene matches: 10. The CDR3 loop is CASSTGQDGPKQYF. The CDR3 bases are TGTGCCAGTAGTACGGGACAGGATGGCCCTAAGCAGTACTTC.

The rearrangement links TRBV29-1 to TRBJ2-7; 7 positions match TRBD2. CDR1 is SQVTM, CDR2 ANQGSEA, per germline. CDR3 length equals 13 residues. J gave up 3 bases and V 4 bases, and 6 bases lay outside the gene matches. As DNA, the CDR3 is TGCAGCGTTGGAGTAGCGGGCCTCTACGAGCAGTACTTC. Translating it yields CSVGVAGLYEQYF.